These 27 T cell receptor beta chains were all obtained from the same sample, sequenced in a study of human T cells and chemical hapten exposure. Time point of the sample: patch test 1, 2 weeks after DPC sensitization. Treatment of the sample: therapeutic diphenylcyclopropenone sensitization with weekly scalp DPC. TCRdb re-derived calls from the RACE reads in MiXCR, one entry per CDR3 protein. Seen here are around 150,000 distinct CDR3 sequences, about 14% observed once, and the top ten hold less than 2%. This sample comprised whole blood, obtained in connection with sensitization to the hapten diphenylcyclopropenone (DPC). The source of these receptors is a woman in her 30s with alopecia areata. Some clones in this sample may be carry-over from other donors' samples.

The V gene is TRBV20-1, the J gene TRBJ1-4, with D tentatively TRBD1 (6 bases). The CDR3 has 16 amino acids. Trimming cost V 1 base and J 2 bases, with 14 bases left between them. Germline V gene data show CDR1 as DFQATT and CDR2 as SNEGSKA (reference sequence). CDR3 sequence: CSARGRLQGTNEKLFF. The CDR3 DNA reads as TGCAGTGCTAGAGGAAGACTACAGGGTACTAATGAAAAACTGTTTTTT.

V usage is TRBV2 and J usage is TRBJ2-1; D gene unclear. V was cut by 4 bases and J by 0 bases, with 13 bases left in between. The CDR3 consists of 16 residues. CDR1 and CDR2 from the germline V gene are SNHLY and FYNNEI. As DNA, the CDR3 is TGTGCCAGCAGTGCTTCCGGCCTCAGCTCCTACAATGAGCAGTTCTTC. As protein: CASSASGLSSYNEQFF.

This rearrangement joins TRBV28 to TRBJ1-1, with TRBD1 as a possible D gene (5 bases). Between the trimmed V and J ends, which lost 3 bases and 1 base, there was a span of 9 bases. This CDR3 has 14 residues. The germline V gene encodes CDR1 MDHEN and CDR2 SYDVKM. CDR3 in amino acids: CASSFNGGNTEAFF. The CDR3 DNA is TGTGCCAGCAGTTTTAATGGGGGGAACACTGAAGCTTTCTTT.

The CDR3 sequence: CASSPVGLAVDIQYF. CDR3 sequence (DNA): TGCGCCAGCAGCCCCGTTGGACTAGCGGTTGACATTCAGTACTTC. The rearrangement uses TRBV5-1 and TRBJ2-4; 10 bases agree with TRBD2. The germline gives CDR1 SGHRS, CDR2 YFSETQ. After removal of 4 bases from V and 8 bases from J, the junction contained 9 bases not matched to a gene. This CDR3 comprises 15 residues.

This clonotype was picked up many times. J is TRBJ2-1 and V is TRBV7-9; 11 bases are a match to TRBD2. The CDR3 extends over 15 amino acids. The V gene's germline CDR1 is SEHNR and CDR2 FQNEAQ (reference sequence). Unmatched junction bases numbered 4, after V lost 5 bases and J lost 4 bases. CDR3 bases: TGTGCCAGCAGCCCCGCTAGCGGGGGGTACAATGAGCAGTTCTTC. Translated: CASSPASGGYNEQFF.

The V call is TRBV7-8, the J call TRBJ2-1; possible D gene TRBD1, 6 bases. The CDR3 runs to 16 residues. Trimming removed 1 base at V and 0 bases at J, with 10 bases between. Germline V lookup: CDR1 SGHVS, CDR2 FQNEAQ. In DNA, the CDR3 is TGTGCCAGCAGCTTAGTTTTAGGGGGCTCCTACAATGAGCAGTTCTTC. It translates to CASSLVLGGSYNEQFF. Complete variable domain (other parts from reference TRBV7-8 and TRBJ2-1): GAGVSQSPRYKVAKRGQDVALRCDPISGHVSLFWYQQALGQGPEFLTYFQNEAQLDKSGLPSDRFFAERPEGSVSTLKIQRTQQEDSAVYLCASSLVLGGSYNEQFFGPGTRLTVL.

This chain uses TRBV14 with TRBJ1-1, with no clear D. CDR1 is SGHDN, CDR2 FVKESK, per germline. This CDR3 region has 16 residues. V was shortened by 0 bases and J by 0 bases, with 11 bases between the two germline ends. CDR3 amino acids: CASSQEVYSMNTEAFF. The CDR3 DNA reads TGTGCCAGCAGCCAAGAGGTATACAGCATGAACACTGAAGCTTTCTTT. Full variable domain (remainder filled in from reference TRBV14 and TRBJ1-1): EAGVTQFPSHSVIEKGQTVTLRCDPISGHDNLYWYRRVMGKEIKFLLHFVKESKQDESGMPNNRFLAERTGGTYSTLKVQPAELEDSGVYFCASSQEVYSMNTEAFFGQGTRLTVV.

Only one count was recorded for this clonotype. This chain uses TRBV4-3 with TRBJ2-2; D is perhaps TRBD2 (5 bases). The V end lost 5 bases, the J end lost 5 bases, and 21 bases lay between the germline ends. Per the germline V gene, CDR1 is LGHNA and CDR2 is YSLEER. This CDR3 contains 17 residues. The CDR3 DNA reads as TGCGCCAGCAGCGGTCAGCGGACTCTACCGAGGACCGGGGAGCTGTTTTTT. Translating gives CASSGQRTLPRTGELFF.

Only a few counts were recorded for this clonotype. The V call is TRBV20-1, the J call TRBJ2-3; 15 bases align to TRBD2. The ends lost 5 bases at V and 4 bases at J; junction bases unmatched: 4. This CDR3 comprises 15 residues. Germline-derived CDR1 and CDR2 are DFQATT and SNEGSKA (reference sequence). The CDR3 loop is CSADGLAGGADTQYF. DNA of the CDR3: TGCAGTGCTGATGGACTAGCGGGAGGGGCAGATACGCAGTATTTT.

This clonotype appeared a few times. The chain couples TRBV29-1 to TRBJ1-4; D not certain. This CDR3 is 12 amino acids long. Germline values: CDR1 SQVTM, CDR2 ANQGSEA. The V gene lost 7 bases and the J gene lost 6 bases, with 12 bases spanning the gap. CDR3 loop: CSALGFDEKLFF. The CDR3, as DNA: TGCAGCGCCCTGGGTTTTGATGAAAAACTGTTTTTT.

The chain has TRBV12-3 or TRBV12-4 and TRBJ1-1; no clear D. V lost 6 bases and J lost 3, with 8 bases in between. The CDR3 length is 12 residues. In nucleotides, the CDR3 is TGTGCCAGCAGCCGGATGGACACTGAAGCTTTCTTT. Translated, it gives CASSRMDTEAFF.

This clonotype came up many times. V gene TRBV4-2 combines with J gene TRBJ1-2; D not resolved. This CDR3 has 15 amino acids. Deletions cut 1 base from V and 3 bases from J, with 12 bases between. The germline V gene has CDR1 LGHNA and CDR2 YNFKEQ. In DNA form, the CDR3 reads TGTGCCAGCAGCCAAGCCCTTGACCGCGACTATGGCTACACCTTC. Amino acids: CASSQALDRDYGYTF.

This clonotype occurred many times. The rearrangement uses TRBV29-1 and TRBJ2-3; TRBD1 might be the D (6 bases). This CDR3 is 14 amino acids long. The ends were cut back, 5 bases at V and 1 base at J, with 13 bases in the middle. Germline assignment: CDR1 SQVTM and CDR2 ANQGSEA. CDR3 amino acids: CSVLGPGGTDTQYF. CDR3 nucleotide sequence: TGCAGCGTTTTAGGTCCAGGGGGCACAGATACGCAGTATTTT.

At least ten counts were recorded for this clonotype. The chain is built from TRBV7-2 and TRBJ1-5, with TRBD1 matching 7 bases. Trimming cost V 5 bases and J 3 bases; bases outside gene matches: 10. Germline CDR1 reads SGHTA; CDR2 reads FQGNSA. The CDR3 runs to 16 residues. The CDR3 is CASSPFGQAVNQPQHF. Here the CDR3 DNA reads TGTGCCAGCAGCCCTTTTGGACAGGCGGTCAATCAGCCCCAGCATTTT.

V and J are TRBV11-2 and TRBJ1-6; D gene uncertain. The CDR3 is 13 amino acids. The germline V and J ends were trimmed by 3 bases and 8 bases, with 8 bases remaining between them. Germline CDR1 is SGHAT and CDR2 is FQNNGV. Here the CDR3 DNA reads TGTGCCAGCAGCTTGAGAACAGATTCACCCCTCCACTTT. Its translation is CASSLRTDSPLHF.

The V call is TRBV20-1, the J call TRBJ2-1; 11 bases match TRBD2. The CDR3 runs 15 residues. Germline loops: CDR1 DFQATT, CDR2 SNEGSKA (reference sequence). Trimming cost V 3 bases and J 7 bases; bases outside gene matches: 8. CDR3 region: CSARATSGRANEQFF. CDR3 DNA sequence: TGCAGTGCTAGGGCCACTAGCGGGAGAGCAAATGAGCAGTTCTTC.

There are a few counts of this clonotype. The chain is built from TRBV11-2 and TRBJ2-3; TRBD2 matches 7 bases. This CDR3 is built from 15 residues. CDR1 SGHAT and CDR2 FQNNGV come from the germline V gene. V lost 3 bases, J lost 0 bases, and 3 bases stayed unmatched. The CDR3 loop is CASSFRGGSTDTQYF. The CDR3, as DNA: TGTGCCAGCAGCTTCCGCGGGGGTAGCACAGATACGCAGTATTTT.

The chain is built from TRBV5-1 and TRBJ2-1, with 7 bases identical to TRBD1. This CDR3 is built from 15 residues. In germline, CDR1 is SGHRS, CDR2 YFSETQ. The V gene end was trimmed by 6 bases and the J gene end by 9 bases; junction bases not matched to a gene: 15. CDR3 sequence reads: CASKSETGAQGEQFF. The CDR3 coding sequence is TGCGCCAGCAAGAGTGAAACAGGGGCTCAGGGTGAGCAGTTCTTC.

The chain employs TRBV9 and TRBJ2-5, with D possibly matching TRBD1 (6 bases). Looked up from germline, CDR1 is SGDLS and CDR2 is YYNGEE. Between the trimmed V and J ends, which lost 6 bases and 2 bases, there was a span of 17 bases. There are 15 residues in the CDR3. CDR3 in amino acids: CASTRTGTPQETQYF. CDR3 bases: TGTGCCAGCACCCGCACAGGGACGCCGCAAGAGACCCAGTACTTC.

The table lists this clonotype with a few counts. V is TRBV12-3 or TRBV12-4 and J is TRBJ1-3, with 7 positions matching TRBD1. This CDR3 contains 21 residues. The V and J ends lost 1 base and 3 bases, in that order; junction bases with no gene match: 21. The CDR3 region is CASSLVHPQNTGQSYGNTIYF. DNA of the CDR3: TGTGCCAGCAGTTTAGTTCATCCCCAAAATACGGGACAGTCTTATGGAAACACCATATATTTT.

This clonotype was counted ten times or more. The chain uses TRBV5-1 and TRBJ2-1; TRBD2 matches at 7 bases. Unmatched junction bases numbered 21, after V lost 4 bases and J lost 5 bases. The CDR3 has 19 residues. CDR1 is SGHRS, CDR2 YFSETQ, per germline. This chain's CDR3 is CASSRGGPFRAGAHNEQFF. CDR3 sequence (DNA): TGCGCCAGCAGCCGAGGAGGTCCCTTTCGGGCGGGAGCCCACAATGAGCAGTTCTTC. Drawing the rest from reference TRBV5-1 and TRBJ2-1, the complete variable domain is KAGVTQTPRYLIKTRGQQVTLSCSPISGHRSVSWYQQTPGQGLQFLFEYFSETQRNKGNFPGRFSGRQFSNSRSEMNVSTLELGDSALYLCASSRGGPFRAGAHNEQFFGPGTRLTVL.

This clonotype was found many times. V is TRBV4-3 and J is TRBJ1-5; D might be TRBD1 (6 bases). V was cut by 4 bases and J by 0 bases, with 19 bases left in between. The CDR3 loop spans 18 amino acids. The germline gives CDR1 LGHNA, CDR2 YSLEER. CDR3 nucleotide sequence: TGCGCCAGCAGCCTCGACCGGACAGACTTATATAGCAATCAGCCCCAGCATTTT. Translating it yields CASSLDRTDLYSNQPQHF.

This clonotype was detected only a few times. As DNA, the CDR3 is TGCGCCAGCCGGGGCATCCCGGGACAGGGAAATGAGCAGTTCTTC. Protein sequence: CASRGIPGQGNEQFF. The chain employs TRBV5-1 and TRBJ2-1; TRBD1 matches 9 bases. J gave up 7 bases and V 7 bases, and 12 bases lay outside the gene matches. This CDR3 is built from 15 residues. Germline loops: CDR1 SGHRS, CDR2 YFSETQ.

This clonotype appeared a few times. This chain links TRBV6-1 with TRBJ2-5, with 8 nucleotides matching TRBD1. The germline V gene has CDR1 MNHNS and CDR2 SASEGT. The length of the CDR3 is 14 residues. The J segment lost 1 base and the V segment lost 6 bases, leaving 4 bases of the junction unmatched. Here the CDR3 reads CASSLTGAQETQYF. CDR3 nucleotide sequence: TGTGCCAGCAGCCTGACAGGGGCCCAAGAGACCCAGTACTTC.

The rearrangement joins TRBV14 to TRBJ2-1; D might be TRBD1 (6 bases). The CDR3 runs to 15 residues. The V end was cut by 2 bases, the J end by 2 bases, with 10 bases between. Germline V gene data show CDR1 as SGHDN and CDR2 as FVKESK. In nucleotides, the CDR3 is TGTGCCAGCAGCCAACGAGGGGGTCCCTACAATGAGCAGTTCTTC. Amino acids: CASSQRGGPYNEQFF.

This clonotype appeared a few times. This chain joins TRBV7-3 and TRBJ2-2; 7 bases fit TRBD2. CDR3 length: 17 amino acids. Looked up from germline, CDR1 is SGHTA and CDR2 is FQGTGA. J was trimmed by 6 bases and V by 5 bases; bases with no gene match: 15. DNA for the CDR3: TGTGCCAGCAGCCCATCATGGGGCGGGGGTTTCTCCGGGGAGCTGTTTTTT. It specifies CASSPSWGGGFSGELFF. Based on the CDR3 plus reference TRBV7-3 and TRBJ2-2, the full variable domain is GAGVSQTPSNKVTEKGKYVELRCDPISGHTALYWYRQSLGQGPEFLIYFQGTGAADDSGLPNDRFFAVRPEGSVSTLKIQRTERGDSAVYLCASSPSWGGGFSGELFFGEGSRLTVL.

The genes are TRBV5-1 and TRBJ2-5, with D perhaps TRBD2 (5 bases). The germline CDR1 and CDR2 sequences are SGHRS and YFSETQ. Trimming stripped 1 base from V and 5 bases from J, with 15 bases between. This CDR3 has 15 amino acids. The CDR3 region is CASSLRGIARETQYF. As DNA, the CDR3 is TGCGCCAGCAGCTTGCGGGGTATAGCCCGGGAGACCCAGTACTTC.